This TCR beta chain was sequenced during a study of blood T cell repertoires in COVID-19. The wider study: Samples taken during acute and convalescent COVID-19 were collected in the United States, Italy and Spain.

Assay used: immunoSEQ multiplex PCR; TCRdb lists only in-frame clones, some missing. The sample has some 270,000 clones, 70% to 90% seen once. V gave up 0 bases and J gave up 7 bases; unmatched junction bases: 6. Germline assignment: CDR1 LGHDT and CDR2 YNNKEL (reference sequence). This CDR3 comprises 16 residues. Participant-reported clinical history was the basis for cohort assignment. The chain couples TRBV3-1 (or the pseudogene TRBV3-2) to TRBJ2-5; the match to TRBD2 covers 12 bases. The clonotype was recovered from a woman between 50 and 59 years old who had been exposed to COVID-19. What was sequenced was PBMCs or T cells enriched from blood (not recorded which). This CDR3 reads CASSQDRLAGVGTQYF. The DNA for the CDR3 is TGTGCCAGCAGCCAAGATCGACTAGCGGGGGTCGGGACCCAGTACTTC.